The present T cell receptor beta chain was sequenced within a study of cytomegalovirus exposure and HLA in healthy donors. On the study more broadly: A previous analysis identified approximately 110 million unique TCR beta sequences derived from around 200 million T cells.

PCR employed 60 Vbeta and 13 Jbeta primers. The method was immunoSEQ multiplex PCR; TCRdb's version includes in-frame clones alone and lacks a portion of them. The sample has 100,000 or so clones, 70% to 80% seen once. The CDR3 spans 12 residues. Germline V gives CDR1 MNHEY, CDR2 SVGAGI. Trimming shortened V by 5 bases and J by 7 bases, and 12 bases separated the two germline ends. The TCR comes from a woman in her forties in good health and CMV-seropositive. The rearrangement joins TRBV6-5 to TRBJ2-7, with D possibly being TRBD1 (5 bases). Sequencing used PBMCs. CDR3 DNA sequence: TGTGCCAGCAGTCAGGGTACCCGGGAGCAGTACTTC. It translates to CASSQGTREQYF.